These 12 T cell receptor beta chains came from one sample sequenced in a study of shared clonotypes between healthy human individuals. Data came from immunoSEQ multiplex PCR; TCRdb stores just in-frame clones and leaves some out. Among around 1.1 million clones listed, 60% to 85% were seen once. Source material: memory CD4+ T cells from PBMCs. Sample subset: CD45RA-negative fraction. The receptors derive from a man aged 18 to 29 in good health. Some clones in this sample may be carry-over from other donors' samples.

J is TRBJ1-1 and V is TRBV5-8; D might be TRBD1 (6 bases). The CDR3 has 16 residues. The germline CDR1 and CDR2 sequences are SGHTS and YDEGEE. Trimming stripped 3 bases from V and 0 bases from J, with 15 bases between. CDR3 sequence (DNA): TGTGCCAGCAGCTGGGGGCCCCGCCGGTTGAACACTGAAGCTTTCTTT. It translates to CASSWGPRRLNTEAFF. Based on the CDR3 plus reference TRBV5-8 and TRBJ1-1, the full variable domain is EAGVTQSPTHLIKTRGQQATLRCSPISGHTSVYWYQQALGLGLQFLLWYDEGEERNRGNFPPRFSGRQFPNYSSELNVNALELEDSALYLCASSWGPRRLNTEAFFGQGTRLTVV.

The chain combines TRBV5-1 with TRBJ1-1, with 9 bases identical to TRBD1. J lost 2 bases, V lost 3 bases, and 11 bases had no gene match. Germline CDR1 reads SGHRS; CDR2 reads YFSETQ. The CDR3 is 17 amino acids. DNA of the CDR3: TGCGCCAGCAGCTCCGTCCCGGGACAGGGAGGCAACACTGAAGCTTTCTTT. As protein: CASSSVPGQGGNTEAFF. Full variable domain (missing parts from reference TRBV5-1 and TRBJ1-1): KAGVTQTPRYLIKTRGQQVTLSCSPISGHRSVSWYQQTPGQGLQFLFEYFSETQRNKGNFPGRFSGRQFSNSRSEMNVSTLELGDSALYLCASSSVPGQGGNTEAFFGQGTRLTVV.

Only a few counts were recorded for this clone. The CDR3 DNA follows: TGTGCCAGCAGTTTATCGCCAGGGATCAGCAATCAGCCCCAGCATTTT. It codes for CASSLSPGISNQPQHF. This chain links TRBV27 with TRBJ1-5, with D maybe TRBD1 (5 bases). CDR1 is MNHEY and CDR2 is SMNVEV in the germline V gene (reference sequence). CDR3 length: 16 amino acids. Trimming left V 0 bases short and J 1 base short, with 10 bases between.

Concerning this clone: The same CDR3 arises from other DNA sequences in this sample as well. Here the CDR3 DNA reads TGCGCCAGCAGCAGAGACGGTGATCAGCCCCAGCATTTT. It encodes CASSRDGDQPQHF. The chain recombines TRBV5-1 with TRBJ1-5; D unclear. Germline V gene lookup returns CDR1 SGHRS and CDR2 YFSETQ. V lost 4 bases to trimming and J lost 5 bases, with 10 bases between them. The CDR3 sequence is 13 residues long.

V usage is TRBV4-2 and J usage is TRBJ2-1, with 12 bases identical to TRBD2. Germline assignment: CDR1 LGHNA and CDR2 YNFKEQ. V shed 9 bases and J 0 bases; nucleotides not matched to a gene: 12. The CDR3 length is 18 residues. The CDR3 reads CASSLRLAGVVSYNEQFF. The CDR3 DNA follows: TGTGCCAGTTCCCTACGACTAGCGGGGGTTGTCTCCTACAATGAGCAGTTCTTC.

This chain joins TRBV5-4 and TRBJ1-1, with TRBD1 as a possible D gene (5 bases). The V and J ends lost 7 bases and 5 bases respectively, with 27 bases between them. The CDR3 contains 17 residues. From germline, CDR1 is SGHNT and CDR2 YYREEE (reference sequence). The CDR3 DNA reads TGTGCCAGCGAAAGACGCCAGGGTGAAGCCCTAGGGACTGAAGCTTTCTTT. Its translation: CASERRQGEALGTEAFF.

V usage is TRBV6-5 and J usage is TRBJ1-1, with D possibly matching TRBD1 (5 bases). V lost 10 bases, J lost 10 bases, and 13 bases lay in between. The CDR3 spans 10 residues. Per germline, CDR1 MNHEY and CDR2 SVGAGI. The CDR3 sequence is CATGKGSAFF. Here the CDR3 DNA reads TGTGCCACCGGGAAGGGGTCAGCTTTCTTT.

The chain carries TRBV27 and TRBJ2-1; D may be TRBD2 (6 bases). V gave up 5 bases and J gave up 5 bases, with 16 bases separating them. The CDR3 runs 15 residues. Per germline, CDR1 MNHEY and CDR2 SMNVEV (reference sequence). The CDR3 spells CASSPRGGWHNEQFF. CDR3 bases: TGTGCCAGCAGTCCTCGAGGAGGGTGGCACAATGAGCAGTTCTTC.

The J gene is TRBJ1-4, the V gene TRBV6-6; no reliable D call. Trimming cost V 7 bases and J 3 bases, with 6 bases left between them. Germline CDR1 is MNHNY and CDR2 is SVGAGI (reference sequence). The CDR3 spans 12 residues. Written as DNA, the CDR3 is TGTGCCAGCACCGGAGCTAATGAAAAACTGTTTTTT. This translates into CASTGANEKLFF.

Concerning this clone: Other DNA sequences in this sample translate to the same CDR3. Here the CDR3 reads CASGLEGGTEAFF. The DNA for the CDR3 is TGTGCTAGTGGTTTAGAGGGAGGCACTGAAGCTTTCTTT. The gene calls are TRBV12-5 and TRBJ1-1, with D uncertain. Germline V gene lookup returns CDR1 LGHNT and CDR2 FRNRAP. This CDR3 region has 13 residues. V dropped 3 bases and J dropped 4 bases, with 9 bases sitting between them.

In its sample, this clone was seen once. V usage is TRBV5-5 and J usage is TRBJ1-5; 10 positions agree with TRBD1. The germline V gene has CDR1 SGHKS and CDR2 YYEKEE (reference sequence). The CDR3 extends over 17 amino acids. The V and J ends lost 6 bases and 1 base, in that order; junction bases with no gene match: 10. CDR3 sequence: CASTLRQGALSNQPQHF. CDR3 sequence (DNA): TGTGCCAGCACCCTAAGACAGGGGGCGCTGAGCAATCAGCCCCAGCATTTT.

J is TRBJ2-7 and V is TRBV7-2, with D perhaps matching TRBD2 (5 bases). Germline assignment: CDR1 SGHTA and CDR2 FQGNSA. This CDR3 is built from 14 residues. Trimming shortened V by 1 base and J by 4 bases, and 11 bases separated the two germline ends. The CDR3 DNA follows: TGTGCCAGCAGCTTAGGTGGGAGAGGTTACGAGCAGTACTTC. Amino acids: CASSLGGRGYEQYF.